These 23 T cell receptor beta chains came from one sample sequenced in a study of blood T cell repertoires in COVID-19 (TCRdb year 2020). The library was obtained by the immunoSEQ multiplex PCR assay. The clones in this table, taken by TCRdb from immuneACCESS, are in-frame only. Not every clone is retained; where verified, under half of the shortfall comes from an unresolved V gene, and the cause of the rest is unknown. In this sample the table shows around 200,000 clones, 75% to 90% of which occur a single time. The leading ten clones occupy about 4% of the sample. The sample was PBMCs or T cells enriched from blood (not recorded which). These receptors came from a woman younger than 45 who had been exposed to COVID-19.

This chain links TRBV24-1 with TRBJ2-1; 7 nucleotides line up with TRBD2. The J segment lost 5 bases and the V segment lost 5 bases, leaving 8 bases of the junction unmatched. This CDR3 comprises 15 residues. Germline CDR1 reads KGHDR; CDR2 reads SFDVKD. CDR3: CATSVGRRGDNEQFF. As DNA, the CDR3 is TGTGCCACCAGTGTCGGGCGTCGGGGGGACAATGAGCAGTTCTTC.

The chain recombines TRBV5-1 with TRBJ1-2, with D unclear. V lost 4 bases to trimming and J lost 8 bases, with 21 bases between them. Germline CDR1 and CDR2: SGHRS and YFSETQ. This CDR3 spans 15 amino acids. For the CDR3, the DNA is TGCGCCAGCAGCGTGGCCGGGGAACCTATTAAGGGCTACACCTTC. Its translation: CASSVAGEPIKGYTF.

The chain recombines TRBV24-1 with TRBJ1-2; D may be TRBD1 (5 bases). CDR1 and CDR2 from the germline V gene are KGHDR and SFDVKD. Trimming cost V 3 bases and J 4 bases, with 14 bases left between them. This CDR3 comprises 15 residues. CDR3 loop: CATSDTGDEGYGYTF. CDR3 sequence (DNA): TGTGCCACCAGTGATACGGGGGACGAGGGCTATGGCTACACCTTC.

The chain joins TRBV29-1 to TRBJ2-2, with unresolved D. Germline V gives CDR1 SQVTM, CDR2 ANQGSEA. Trimming pared 4 bases from V and 1 base from J, leaving 10 bases between. The CDR3 extends over 14 amino acids. CDR3 DNA: TGCAGCGTTGTAGAGCAGTTGAACACCGGGGAGCTGTTTTTT. Its translation: CSVVEQLNTGELFF.

This sequence joins TRBV7-6 and TRBJ2-1, with 12 bases matching TRBD2. CDR1 is SGHVS, CDR2 FNYEAQ, per germline. V shed 1 base, J shed 3 bases, and the junction held 7 bases outside the gene matches. CDR3 length equals 18 residues. Here the CDR3 reads CASSLGGRLAGDYNEQFF. The CDR3 DNA sequence: TGTGCCAGCAGCTTAGGGGGCAGACTAGCGGGGGACTACAATGAGCAGTTCTTC.

The chain has TRBV11-3 and TRBJ1-2, with TRBD1 matching 9 bases. The CDR3 extends over 15 amino acids. Germline V CDR1 and CDR2: SGHNT, YENEEA. J lost 5 bases, V lost 5 bases, and 9 bases had no gene match. The CDR3 is CASSVGAGQGYGYTF. Here the CDR3 DNA reads TGTGCCAGCAGCGTAGGGGCAGGACAGGGGTATGGCTACACCTTC.

CDR3 DNA sequence: TGCGCCAGCAGCCGGGACAGAGACTACACTGAAGCTTTCTTT. Amino acid sequence: CASSRDRDYTEAFF. This chain links TRBV5-1 with TRBJ1-1; 7 nucleotides agree with TRBD1. Germline V gene data show CDR1 as SGHRS and CDR2 as YFSETQ. The J segment lost 3 bases and the V segment lost 4 bases, leaving 6 bases of the junction unmatched. CDR3 length: 14 amino acids.

The chain carries TRBV18 and TRBJ2-2; 8 bases match TRBD1. The CDR3 totals 15 residues. The germline V gene has CDR1 KGHSH and CDR2 LQKENI. J gave up 3 bases and V 1 base, and 1 base lay outside the gene matches. The DNA for the CDR3 is TGTGCCAGCTCACCACAACAGGGGGACACCGGGGAGCTGTTTTTT. It is translated as CASSPQQGDTGELFF.

This chain connects TRBV23-1 to TRBJ1-4, with D possibly matching TRBD1 (6 bases). TRBV23-1 is designated an ORF whose function remains uncertain. The V end lost 3 bases, the J end lost 0 bases, and 20 bases lay between the germline ends. This CDR3 spans 19 amino acids. The CDR3 DNA follows: TGCGCCAGCAGTCATCTAACCAAGGGACACGATTCAACTAATGAAAAACTGTTTTTT. As protein: CASSHLTKGHDSTNEKLFF.

The J gene is TRBJ1-5, the V gene TRBV6-5; 7 bases align to TRBD1. J lost 4 bases, V lost 7 bases, and 4 bases had no gene match. Germline CDR1 reads MNHEY; CDR2 reads SVGAGI. CDR3 length equals 13 residues. CDR3 residues: CASMGQINQPQHF. The CDR3 DNA sequence: TGTGCCAGCATGGGACAGATTAATCAGCCCCAGCATTTT.

There are a few counts of this clone. The chain is built from TRBV7-9 and TRBJ1-3; no definite D call. Trimming pared 8 bases from V and 5 bases from J, leaving 19 bases between. Germline V gives CDR1 SEHNR, CDR2 FQNEAQ (reference sequence). CDR3 length equals 15 residues. CDR3 region: CASQPREGLRNTIYF. For the CDR3, the DNA is TGTGCCAGCCAACCGCGGGAGGGCTTAAGAAACACCATATATTTT. The variable domain in full, completed from reference TRBV7-9 and TRBJ1-3, reads DTGVSQNPRHKITKRGQNVTFRCDPISEHNRLYWYRQTLGQGPEFLTYFQNEAQLEKSRLLSDRFSAERPKGSFSTLEIQRTEQGDSAMYLCASQPREGLRNTIYFGEGSWLTVV.

This clone occurred once. The rearrangement joins TRBV29-1 to TRBJ2-7, with 9 bases fitting TRBD2. V shed 4 bases, J shed 2 bases, and the junction held 6 bases outside the gene matches. The CDR3 runs to 14 residues. Germline-derived CDR1 and CDR2 are SQVTM and ANQGSEA. CDR3 protein: CSVAVGGGAYEQYF. The CDR3 DNA is TGCAGCGTTGCGGTAGGCGGGGGGGCCTACGAGCAGTACTTC.

The rearrangement joins TRBV10-3 to TRBJ1-6; D perhaps matches TRBD1 (6 bases). V was shortened by 9 bases and J by 10 bases, with 16 bases between the two germline ends. CDR3 length: 13 amino acids. Germline CDR1 and CDR2: ENHRY and SYGVKD. The CDR3 protein is CAIRWDIESPLHF. In DNA, the CDR3 is TGTGCCATACGATGGGACATCGAATCACCCCTCCACTTT.

The CDR3 DNA reads as TGTGCCACCTCACACGGGGGAAACACTGAAGCTTTCTTT. Protein product: CATSHGGNTEAFF. The chain is built from TRBV5-4 and TRBJ1-1, with a weak D call TRBD1 (5 bases). The CDR3 is 13 residues long. Germline V lookup: CDR1 SGHNT, CDR2 YYREEE (reference sequence). Trimming cost V 9 bases and J 2 bases, with 14 bases left between them.

The V call is TRBV2, the J call TRBJ2-1; 8 positions agree with TRBD2. There are 13 residues in the CDR3. V dropped 5 bases and J dropped 5; count of bases not matched to a gene: 2. CDR1 is SNHLY and CDR2 is FYNNEI in the germline V gene. The CDR3, as DNA: TGTGCCAGCAGTCCCGGGGGGGACAATGAGCAGTTCTTC. Residues: CASSPGGDNEQFF. The full variable domain, completed using reference TRBV2 and TRBJ2-1, is EPEVTQTPSHQVTQMGQEVILRCVPISNHLYFYWYRQILGQKVEFLVSFYNNEISEKSEIFDDQFSVERPDGSNFTLKIRSTKLEDSAMYFCASSPGGDNEQFFGPGTRLTVL.

This chain links TRBV30 with TRBJ1-2, with 10 bases that match TRBD1. Per germline, CDR1 GTSNPN and CDR2 SVGIG (reference sequence). The CDR3 sequence is 13 residues long. The V segment lost 3 bases and the J segment 4 bases; nucleotides outside the gene matches: 2. The chain's CDR3 is CAWRTGGSYGYTF. As DNA, the CDR3 is TGTGCCTGGAGGACAGGGGGCAGCTATGGCTACACCTTC.

The gene calls are TRBV27 and TRBJ1-1; tentatively, D is TRBD1 (5 bases). CDR3 length: 13 residues. V lost 6 bases, J lost 14 bases, and 22 bases lay in between. Germline CDR1 reads MNHEY; CDR2 reads SMNVEV (reference sequence). Here the CDR3 DNA reads TGTGCCAGCAGCCCCATCGGGGGGGTTTCTGCCTTCTTT. Residues: CASSPIGGVSAFF.

The V and J genes are TRBV7-5 and TRBJ2-3; the table names TRBD1, a call not compared with the DNA. TRBV7-5 is deemed a pseudogene. CDR3 length: 16 residues. The CDR3 nucleotides read TGTGCCAGAAGCTTAGCCCCCCGGACAGGACCAGATACGCAGTATTTT. Its translation: CARSLAPRTGPDTQYF.

The chain links TRBV18 to TRBJ2-1, with 11 bases lining up with TRBD2. The J segment lost 6 bases and the V segment lost 6 bases, leaving 7 bases of the junction unmatched. CDR1 is KGHSH and CDR2 is LQKENI in the germline V gene. The CDR3 contains 15 residues. The DNA for the CDR3 is TGTGCCAGCTCCTCCGGGACTAGCGGTGCCAATGAGCAGTTCTTC. It yields the protein CASSSGTSGANEQFF.

The gene calls are TRBV27 and TRBJ2-1; possibly TRBD2 for D (7 bases). CDR3 length: 16 amino acids. Trimming cost V 1 base and J 3 bases, with 13 bases left between them. Germline V gene sequence: CDR1 MNHEY, CDR2 SMNVEV (reference sequence). CDR3 coding DNA: TGTGCCAGCAGTTTATGGAGGGGAGGGGGCTACAATGAGCAGTTCTTC. Amino acids: CASSLWRGGGYNEQFF.

CDR3 nucleotide sequence: TGTGCCAGCAGCTCGATTGGCACAGGGTGGACTAGCGGGGGGGTTGGCACAGATACGCAGTATTTT. It is translated as CASSSIGTGWTSGGVGTDTQYF. The rearrangement joins TRBV21-1 to TRBJ2-3; the D call TRBD2 from the table was never checked on the DNA. TRBV21-1 is listed as a pseudogene. This CDR3 is 22 amino acids long.

This rearrangement joins TRBV2 to TRBJ1-2; 8 nucleotides line up with TRBD1. The CDR3 loop spans 13 amino acids. Germline CDR1 is SNHLY and CDR2 is FYNNEI. The V and J ends lost 8 bases and 4 bases, in that order; junction bases with no gene match: 6. The CDR3 region is CASDRGIVYGYTF. The CDR3 region has the DNA TGTGCCAGCGACAGGGGAATTGTCTATGGCTACACCTTC.

The V and J genes are TRBV11-2 and TRBJ1-3; D might be TRBD1 (6 bases). The CDR3 is 16 residues long. Trimming left V 5 bases short and J 0 bases short, with 14 bases between. Germline assignment: CDR1 SGHAT and CDR2 FQNNGV. CDR3 region: CASSLGQLISGNTIYF. Written as DNA, the CDR3 is TGTGCCAGCAGCCTAGGACAGCTCATCTCTGGAAACACCATATATTTT.